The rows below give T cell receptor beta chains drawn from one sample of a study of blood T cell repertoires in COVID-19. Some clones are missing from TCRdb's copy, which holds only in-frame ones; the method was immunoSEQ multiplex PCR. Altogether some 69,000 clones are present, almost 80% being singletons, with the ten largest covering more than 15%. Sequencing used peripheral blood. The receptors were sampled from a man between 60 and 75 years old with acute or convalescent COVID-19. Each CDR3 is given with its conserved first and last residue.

CASSPPGLAEYNEQFF	TRBV18	16
CASSLRGSSGANVLTF	TRBV7-2	16
CASTRGTASNNSPLHF	TRBV9	16
CASSLDGQGAYNEQFF	TRBV11-2	16
CASSAWTGFNEKLFF	TRBV5-6	15
CASSFTVGETEAFF	TRBV2	14
CASSVTSGGQETQYF	TRBV2	15
CASSSPAFRGGAAYNEQFF	TRBV6-2/TRBV6-3	19
CASSQEQRTEAFF	TRBV4-3	13
CASSVVEVCGLGTGGCQPQHF	TRBV9	21
CASSWDRGRWSSPLHF	TRBV13	16
CASSLNVRDRSSGNTIYF	TRBV18	18
CAWSPGFKPQHF	TRBV30	12
CASSPRQVWNTEAFF	TRBV11-1	15
CASSADRVLVSPLHF	TRBV11-1	15
CSASPREQYF	TRBV20-1	10
CASSQDGGPFEAFF	TRBV4-3	14
CASSLAGQVYEKLFF	TRBV7-2	15
CASSPSWQGNQPQHF	TRBV14	15
CASSPQSNEKLFF	TRBV18	13
CASTQDAGSVYEQYF	TRBV3-1/TRBV3-2	15
CASSIQRGKETQYF	TRBV19	14
CASRKARTGNHGYTF	TRBV7-8	15
CASSLVSQDTQYF	TRBV7-9	13
CAISESHSGGSAYEQYF	TRBV10-3	17
CAGRRGDSNQPQHF	TRBV6-6	14
CASSPSPGQGGYGYTF	TRBV18	16
CASSPDREGFF	TRBV2	11
CAWSGVIQGNQPQHF	TRBV30	15
CARSLAGLARADTQYF	TRBV5-3	16
CASSEARASADTQYF	TRBV6-1	15
CASSSNRVDEPQHF	TRBV7-8	14
CASSGDRGHLEPSLNTEAFF	TRBV5-1	20
CASHRGPTEAFF	TRBV5-5	12
CASHGGLNTGELFF	TRBV7-2	14
CASSSLPVTNAGDLQFF	TRBV7-2	17
CSVSETEAFF	TRBV29-1	10
CASSLAPAGATFNEQFF	TRBV5-5	17
CASRSRGDRGQSNYGYTF	TRBV19	18
CASSQETELNTEAFF	TRBV4-1	15
CATSRAPLGSSYNEQFF	TRBV15	17
CASTIGKQGNYGYTF	TRBV28	15
CASSLGGWQQYF	TRBV12-3/TRBV12-4	12
CASSERDRPNEKLFF	TRBV7-9	15
CASSQGFSIRETQYF	TRBV14	15
CASSLRTRVLEETQYF	TRBV7-2	16
CASSWRGNYGYTF	TRBV12-3/TRBV12-4	13